This T cell receptor (beta chain) was identified during a study of T cells in Graves' hyperthyroidism and ophthalmopathy. Findings and caveats of the study: The authors' 13 V-J model separated ophthalmopathy from stable hyperthyroidism. Clonotypes that were expanded in thyroid above 0.001 mostly appeared in blood too.

About this clonotype itself: The target antigen is unknown.

RNA transcripts gave rise to amplified TCR beta CDR3 regions. The TCR CDR3 first-round RT-PCR relied on the HTBI primer set. A single record per CDR3 protein comes from TCRdb applying MiXCR to the multiplex PCR reads. Among 650,000 to 800,000 distinct CDR3 sequences listed, about 45% were seen once. The CDR3 contains 15 residues. V lost 8 bases to trimming and J lost 1 base, with 17 bases between them. Germline loops: CDR1 SGHTA, CDR2 FQGNSA. The receptor comes from an adult man with Graves' disease, either hyperthyroidism or ophthalmopathy (not recorded which). The chain is built from TRBV7-2 and TRBJ1-2, with D possibly being TRBD1 (5 bases). Sequenced input: peripheral blood or thyroid tissue (not recorded which). CDR3 loop: CASSQSGLNNYGYTF. The CDR3 nucleotides are TGTGCCAGCTCCCAATCGGGACTCAATAACTATGGCTACACCTTC.